The entry below describes one T cell receptor beta chain. This sample was included in a study of blood T cell repertoires in COVID-19. Across the study: Both acute and convalescent COVID-19 samples were obtained from the United States, Italy and Spain. Sample material is recorded as cDNA or gDNA derived from T cells, B-cell-depleted T cells, or PBMCs.

V shed 2 bases and J 4 bases; nucleotides not matched to a gene: 7. The CDR3 extends over 15 amino acids. Germline V lookup: CDR1 MNHEY, CDR2 SVGAGI. Original data processing: Amplification with reference gene primers provided the estimates of nucleated cell counts. Generated by immunoSEQ multiplex PCR, the TCRdb table keeps only in-frame clones and is missing some. D and trimming come from the DNA, and the V and J calls and clone size come from that table. Of more than 150,000 clones listed, 84% are singletons. The receptor was derived from a human donor in a cohort sampled during active COVID-19. The chain joins TRBV6-5 to TRBJ1-1; TRBD1 matches 7 bases. Source material: peripheral blood. CDR3 protein: CASSYDTGVITEAFF. CDR3 nucleotide sequence: TGTGCCAGCAGTTACGACACAGGGGTCATCACTGAAGCTTTCTTT.